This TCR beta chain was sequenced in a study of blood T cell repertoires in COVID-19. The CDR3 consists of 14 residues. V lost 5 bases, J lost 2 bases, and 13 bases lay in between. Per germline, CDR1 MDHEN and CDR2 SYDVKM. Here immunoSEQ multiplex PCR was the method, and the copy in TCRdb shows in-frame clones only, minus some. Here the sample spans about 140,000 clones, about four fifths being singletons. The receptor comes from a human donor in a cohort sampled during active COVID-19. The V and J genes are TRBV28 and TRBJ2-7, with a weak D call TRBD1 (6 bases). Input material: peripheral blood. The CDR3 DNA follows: TGTGCCAGCAGTCCCGGGACATTTACCTACGAGCAGTACTTC. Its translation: CASSPGTFTYEQYF.